A single sample gave rise to the 15 T cell receptor beta chains below, sequenced in a study of molecular identifiers for immune sequencing clone quantification (dated by TCRdb to the late 2010s). To prepare the library, PCR was applied. The instrument given in TCRdb is Illumina HiSeq 4000. TCRdb passed the public sequencing reads through fastp at Q25 and MiXCR, retaining productive beta sequences. Rows are unified per CDR3 protein, each entry keeping the most common DNA and genes. In this sample the table shows about 640,000 distinct CDR3 sequences, about 20% of which occur a single time. Roughly 0.85% of the sample rests with the top ten. The source material was naive CD8+ T cells from blood, with Jurkat cell RNA spiked in. Reading the label with the study, this specimen's cell subset or site is: FACS-sorted CD8+CD4-CCR7+CD45RA+ naive T cells. The receptors were gathered from a human donor in good health. Some libraries in this study had Jurkat cell RNA spiked in.

This clonotype was observed many times. Here the CDR3 reads CASSYSGGNYNEQFF. The CDR3 region has the DNA TGTGCCAGTAGTTATAGCGGGGGAAACTACAATGAGCAGTTCTTC. V and J are TRBV19 and TRBJ2-1, with 9 bases matching TRBD2. This CDR3 has 15 amino acids. Germline CDR1 is LNHDA and CDR2 is SQIVND (reference sequence). V shed 5 bases, J shed 3 bases, and the junction held 5 bases outside the gene matches. The variable domain in full, with the rest retrieved from reference TRBV19 and TRBJ2-1, is DGGITQSPKYLFRKEGQNVTLSCEQNLNHDAMYWYRQDPGQGLRLIYYSQIVNDFQKGDIAEGYSVSREKKESFPLTVTSAQKNPTAFYLCASSYSGGNYNEQFFGPGTRLTVL.

The chain couples TRBV2 to TRBJ2-1; no clear D. Germline values: CDR1 SNHLY, CDR2 FYNNEI. This CDR3 comprises 12 residues. V lost 5 bases to trimming and J lost 8 bases, with 10 bases between them. CDR3 sequence reads: CASSTQSDEQFF. CDR3 DNA sequence: TGTGCCAGCAGTACCCAGTCTGATGAGCAGTTCTTC.

There are many counts of this clonotype. The chain joins TRBV5-1 to TRBJ1-1; 9 nucleotides align to TRBD1. With 0 bases clipped from V and 5 bases from J, the junction kept 8 bases outside the gene matches. Germline CDR1 SGHRS, CDR2 YFSETQ. The CDR3 runs to 16 residues. The CDR3 sequence: CASSLDLYRGLTEAFF. The CDR3 bases are TGCGCCAGCAGCTTGGACCTATACAGGGGGCTAACTGAAGCTTTCTTT.

A few counts support this clonotype. The chain is built from TRBV5-6 and TRBJ2-7; TRBD2 matches at 10 bases. Looked up from germline, CDR1 is SGHDT and CDR2 is YYEEEE. This CDR3 has 16 amino acids. J lost 4 bases, V lost 4 bases, and 11 bases had no gene match. DNA of the CDR3: TGTGCCAGCAGCACTACCGGGACTAGCGCCTTATACGAGCAGTACTTC. It codes for CASSTTGTSALYEQYF.

The chain carries TRBV19 and TRBJ2-7, with 9 nucleotides matching TRBD1. The CDR3 contains 15 residues. The junction had 6 bases not matched to a gene; V was cut back by 1 base and J by 5 bases. CDR1 LNHDA and CDR2 SQIVND come from the germline V gene (reference sequence). CDR3 region: CASSIGGQGFHEQYF. The CDR3 DNA follows: TGTGCCAGTAGTATAGGCGGACAGGGGTTCCACGAGCAGTACTTC.

In its sample, this clonotype was seen many times. This chain connects TRBV3-1 to TRBJ2-3, with no clear D. Trimming cost V 1 base and J 2 bases, with 7 bases left between them. Germline V CDR1 and CDR2: LGHDT, YNNKEL (reference sequence). CDR3 size: 14 residues. The CDR3 DNA is TGTGCCAGCAGCCAAGGTGAGGCCACAGATACGCAGTATTTT. This translates into CASSQGEATDTQYF.

This clonotype was counted at least ten times. The chain recombines TRBV6-5 with TRBJ2-2; TRBD1 aligns across 9 bases. The CDR3 runs to 16 residues. V shed 2 bases and J 6 bases; nucleotides not matched to a gene: 7. CDR1 is MNHEY and CDR2 is SVGAGI in the germline V gene. This CDR3 is CASSYAGTGNAGELFF. CDR3 sequence (DNA): TGTGCCAGCAGTTACGCGGGGACAGGGAATGCCGGGGAGCTGTTTTTT.

The table lists this clonotype with many counts. The chain recombines TRBV6-2 or TRBV6-3 with TRBJ2-5; TRBD2 aligns across 10 bases. This CDR3 spans 13 amino acids. The V gene's germline CDR1 is MNHEY and CDR2 SVGEGT. After removal of 10 bases from V and 3 bases from J, the junction contained 5 bases not matched to a gene. CDR3 bases: TGTGCCACCAGGAGCGGGGGGGAAGAGACCCAGTACTTC. Protein product: CATRSGGEETQYF.

The chain has TRBV13 and TRBJ2-7; tentative D call: TRBD2 (7 bases). CDR1 and CDR2 from the germline V gene are PRHDT and FYEKMQ (reference sequence). The CDR3 is 14 amino acids. V was clipped by 4 bases and J by 6 bases, with 16 bases between them. The CDR3 nucleotides are TGTGCCAGCAGCTCCAGGGGAGGGCCTTTCGAGCAGTACTTC. Protein sequence: CASSSRGGPFEQYF. Filled out from reference TRBV13 and TRBJ2-7, the complete variable domain reads AAGVIQSPRHLIKEKRETATLKCYPIPRHDTVYWYQQGPGQDPQFLISFYEKMQSDKGSIPDRFSAQQFSDYHSELNMSSLELGDSALYFCASSSRGGPFEQYFGPGTRLTVT.

This clonotype was picked up many times. The chain combines TRBV7-9 with TRBJ1-1; D remains ambiguous. The V end was cut by 5 bases, the J end by 3 bases, with 16 bases between. Germline CDR1 reads SEHNR; CDR2 reads FQNEAQ (reference sequence). This CDR3 is 15 amino acids long. CDR3 sequence (DNA): TGTGCCAGCAGCCACACATCCCGGCCGGACACTGAAGCTTTCTTT. The encoded protein is CASSHTSRPDTEAFF.

This clonotype was picked up many times. The J gene is TRBJ1-2, the V gene TRBV5-4; perhaps TRBD1 as D (6 bases). Trimming stripped 0 bases from V and 3 bases from J, with 12 bases between. The CDR3 is made up of 15 amino acids. The germline V gene has CDR1 SGHNT and CDR2 YYREEE (reference sequence). CDR3 sequence reads: CASSLGLQGHYGYTF. CDR3 DNA: TGTGCCAGCAGCTTGGGCCTACAGGGACACTATGGCTACACCTTC.

This clonotype was observed at least ten times. The rearrangement joins TRBV6-5 to TRBJ1-1, with a possible D match to TRBD1 (5 bases). Trimming removed 6 bases at V and 7 bases at J, with 12 bases between. The CDR3 is made up of 12 amino acids. Germline-derived CDR1 and CDR2 are MNHEY and SVGAGI. The CDR3 DNA follows: TGTGCCAGCAGCTTGGGGGGGGTTGAAGCTTTCTTT. Translating it yields CASSLGGVEAFF.

This clonotype has at least ten counts. The rearrangement uses TRBV7-2 and TRBJ2-7; no firm D call. Per germline, CDR1 SGHTA and CDR2 FQGNSA. This CDR3 contains 12 residues. The V gene lost 2 bases and the J gene lost 4 bases, with 6 bases spanning the gap. CDR3 region: CASSLIRYEQYF. The CDR3 bases are TGTGCCAGCAGCTTAATCCGGTACGAGCAGTACTTC.

Many counts were recorded for this clonotype. This chain joins TRBV12-3 or TRBV12-4 and TRBJ2-3; D is perhaps TRBD1 (6 bases). V gave up 6 bases and J gave up 2 bases, with 24 bases separating them. The CDR3 spans 18 residues. The CDR3 DNA sequence: TGTGCCAGCAGCACAATCCGGGACATGGGAAAGAACACAGATACGCAGTATTTT. This codes for CASSTIRDMGKNTDTQYF.

Remarks on this clonotype: This sequence may be a read error, since a much larger clone differs from it by one base. V is TRBV6-4 and J is TRBJ2-2; no reliable D call. The CDR3 extends over 18 amino acids. The germline V gene has CDR1 MRHNA and CDR2 SNTAGT. Trimming left V 7 bases short and J 4 bases short, with 25 bases between. The chain's CDR3 is CASTWYLTPSASTGELFF. The CDR3 nucleotides read TGTGCCAGCACTTGGTATCTTACCCCCTCCGCGAGCACCGGGGAGCTGTTTTTT.